This T cell receptor (beta chain) originates from a study of cytomegalovirus exposure and HLA in healthy donors. PCR was performed using 60 Vbeta and 13 Jbeta primers. Data came from immunoSEQ multiplex PCR; TCRdb stores just in-frame clones and leaves some out. The sample lists about 170,000 clones; 65% to 85% were seen once. CDR1 is SNHLY and CDR2 is FYNNEI in the germline V gene. This CDR3 is 14 amino acids long. V shed 3 bases and J 3 bases; nucleotides not matched to a gene: 5. The rearrangement links TRBV2 to TRBJ2-7; 7 bases line up with TRBD2. Source material: PBMCs. This clonotype was obtained from a woman between 18 and 29 years old in good health and CMV-seronegative. CDR3 nucleotides: TGTGCCAGCAGTGACCTCGGACTAGACTACGAGCAGTACTTC. Residues: CASSDLGLDYEQYF.